Below, one TCR beta chain is given with its context. The data are from a study of blood T cell repertoires in COVID-19. Study at large: Samples came from the United States, Italy and Spain, spanning acute and convalescent COVID-19. The analysed material was cDNA or gDNA that came from T cells, B-cell-depleted T cells, or PBMCs.

The germline V gene encodes CDR1 SGHRS and CDR2 YFSETQ. V shed 1 base and J shed 1 base, with 8 bases lying between them. CDR3 length: 14 amino acids. In the authors' methods: The assay estimated nucleated cells by amplifying reference gene primers. Assay: immunoSEQ multiplex PCR; the TCRdb copy retains only in-frame clones and omits some. V and J calls and clone size are copied from that table; D and trimming were computed from the DNA. The sample contains approximately 260,000 clones, around 86% of which appear only once. This chain links TRBV5-1 with TRBJ1-1; D not certain. This TCR was sampled from a man in his fifties or sixties with acute or convalescent COVID-19. Sequencing input: peripheral blood. CDR3 nucleotides: TGCGCCAGCAGCTTGCGCAGTGAGAACACTGAAGCTTTCTTT. It encodes CASSLRSENTEAFF.